This TCR beta chain was sequenced in a study of radiation and T cells in renal cell carcinoma. Overall study results and limits: In blood, top tumor clones expanded by 2 weeks, shrinking by 4.

This clone was detected only once. Its cognate antigen is unknown. Sample time point: blood 2 weeks post-SBRT. The treatment denotes: 15 Gy SBRT to primary tumor, nephrectomy 4 weeks later. Germline CDR1 and CDR2: LNHDA and SQIVND (reference sequence). The V end was cut by 6 bases, the J end by 2 bases, with 10 bases between. The CDR3 has 13 amino acids. Method: immunoSEQ multiplex PCR; TCRdb's copy keeps in-frame clones and lacks some. Among more than 100,000 clones listed, more than 75% were seen once. Sequenced material: blood, taken from a patient whose treatment included radiotherapy and nephrectomy. The TCR sequence derives from a woman aged 70-85 years with renal cell carcinoma. The gene calls are TRBV19 and TRBJ1-2, with D possibly being TRBD1 (6 bases). CDR3 sequence: CASSSQGNYGYTF. CDR3 in DNA: TGTGCCAGTAGCTCACAGGGCAACTATGGCTACACCTTC.